A single sample is the source of the 25 T cell receptor beta chains below, sequenced in a study of T cells in Graves' hyperthyroidism and ophthalmopathy. TCR beta CDR3 sequences were amplified from RNA transcripts. First-round RT-PCR targeting the TCR CDR3 was performed with the HTBI primer set. Using its own MiXCR run on the multiplex PCR reads, TCRdb lists one record per CDR3 protein. The repertoire has 450,000 to 700,000 distinct CDR3 sequences, 46% of them found once; the top ten carry around 7.7%. Sequencing input: peripheral blood or thyroid tissue (not recorded which). These receptors were collected from a woman in her late teens or twenties with Graves' hyperthyroidism.

On this clonotype: The junction shows a germline mismatch at one end, possibly a read error. The chain links TRBV10-3 to TRBJ1-4; no clear D gene. The CDR3 loop spans 12 amino acids. Germline V gene lookup returns CDR1 ENHRY and CDR2 SYGVKD. In DNA, the CDR3 is TGTGCCAGCAGTGAGGCCTCTGAAAAACTGTTTTTT. It specifies CASSEASEKLFF.

This clonotype came up a few times. The chain carries TRBV20-1 and TRBJ2-7; 13 bases match TRBD2. Germline CDR1 DFQATT, CDR2 SNEGSKA (reference sequence). The CDR3 consists of 14 residues. V gave up 6 bases and J gave up 4 bases; unmatched junction bases: 6. CDR3 DNA: TGCAGTGCGGGCGGACTAGCGGGAGAGTACGAGCAGTACTTC. Translating it yields CSAGGLAGEYEQYF.

The chain is built from TRBV9 and TRBJ2-3, with TRBD2 identical over 12 bases. The CDR3 sequence is 16 residues long. The V gene's germline CDR1 is SGDLS and CDR2 YYNGEE. The junction had 7 bases not matched to a gene; V was cut back by 3 bases and J by 5 bases. The CDR3 nucleotides are TGTGCCAGCAGCGGACCTAGCGGGAGGGCCCAAGATACGCAGTATTTT. As protein: CASSGPSGRAQDTQYF.

This clonotype was counted at least ten times. The rearrangement joins TRBV7-8 to TRBJ2-7; D gene unclear. CDR3 length: 12 amino acids. Germline V CDR1 and CDR2: SGHVS, FQNEAQ. V shed 2 bases and J shed 3 bases, with 5 bases lying between them. This CDR3 is CASSLSNYEQYF. In nucleotides, the CDR3 is TGTGCCAGCAGCTTATCTAACTACGAGCAGTACTTC.

This clonotype was counted between two and nine times. V usage is TRBV29-1 and J usage is TRBJ2-7; the match to TRBD1 covers 7 bases. The trim removed 5 bases at V and 3 bases at J, leaving 4 bases unmatched. Germline V CDR1 and CDR2: SQVTM, ANQGSEA. The length of the CDR3 is 12 residues. CDR3 region: CSVRAGGYEQYF. CDR3 nucleotide sequence: TGCAGCGTTAGGGCAGGGGGCTACGAGCAGTACTTC.

This clonotype occurred many times. V is TRBV4-3 and J is TRBJ1-2; 7 nucleotides align to TRBD1. The CDR3 is 13 residues long. Trimming at V came to 0 bases and at J to 12 bases, leaving 7 bases not matched to a gene. Germline V lookup: CDR1 LGHNA, CDR2 YSLEER. This chain's CDR3 is CASSQDSDREHTF. Here the CDR3 DNA reads TGCGCCAGCAGCCAAGATTCCGACAGGGAGCACACCTTC.

In its sample, this clonotype was seen a few times. The chain joins TRBV20-1 to TRBJ2-7; 11 bases are shared with TRBD2. This CDR3 comprises 14 residues. The germline gives CDR1 DFQATT, CDR2 SNEGSKA (reference sequence). Losses at the gene ends were 4 bases for V and 7 bases for J; bases not matched to a gene: 9. The CDR3 DNA follows: TGCAGTGCTATATTTAGCGGGAGGGTCGATGAGCAGTACTTC. This encodes CSAIFSGRVDEQYF.

This clonotype was observed many times. This chain links TRBV7-2 with TRBJ2-7; tentative D call: TRBD1 (5 bases). The V and J ends lost 3 bases and 0 bases respectively, with 15 bases between them. This CDR3 region has 16 residues. CDR1 and CDR2 from the germline V gene are SGHTA and FQGNSA. The chain's CDR3 is CASSLGSGILSYEQYF. In DNA form, the CDR3 reads TGTGCCAGCAGCTTGGGGTCAGGGATTCTCTCCTACGAGCAGTACTTC.

In regard to this clonotype: Mismatch with germline at one junction end may stem from a read error. This sequence joins TRBV11-1 and TRBJ2-7, with 11 bases identical to TRBD2. The germline CDR1 and CDR2 sequences are SGHAT and FQDESV (reference sequence). This CDR3 comprises 16 residues. CDR3 sequence: CASKSGTSGTLGEQYF. The CDR3 nucleotides are TGCGCCAGTAAGTCCGGGACTAGCGGAACCCTGGGCGAGCAGTACTTC.

This chain uses TRBV19 with TRBJ2-1; TRBD1 is a possible D gene (5 bases). This CDR3 is built from 14 residues. Trimming removed 1 base at V and 7 bases at J, with 11 bases between. In germline, CDR1 is LNHDA, CDR2 SQIVND (reference sequence). The CDR3, as DNA: TGTGCCAGTAGTATAGGGACGGCAGGGAATGAGCAGTTCTTC. Translating it yields CASSIGTAGNEQFF.

The table lists this clonotype with a few counts. This chain joins TRBV6-5 and TRBJ2-7; the D is unclear. Near its end, the DNA agrees better with TRBJ2-1, so the J call may be wrong. CDR3 size: 13 residues. The germline V gene encodes CDR1 MNHEY and CDR2 SVGAGI. CDR3 sequence (DNA): TGTGCCAGCAGTTACAGGCCCTACAATGAGCAGTTCTTC. This sequence encodes CASSYRPYNEQFF.

The chain recombines TRBV6-5 with TRBJ2-5, with D maybe TRBD1 (5 bases). Deletions cut 2 bases from V and 2 bases from J, with 15 bases between. CDR3 size: 16 residues. CDR1 is MNHEY and CDR2 is SVGAGI in the germline V gene. CDR3 in DNA: TGTGCCAGCAGTTACAGGGGCAGGCCAGTACAAGAGACCCAGTACTTC. It encodes CASSYRGRPVQETQYF.

This clonotype was seen a single time. The chain is built from TRBV24-1 and TRBJ2-5; 13 bases map to TRBD2. Germline trimming cut 4 bases from V and 2 bases from J; bases unmatched to any gene: 18. The CDR3 is made up of 21 amino acids. Germline assignment: CDR1 KGHDR and CDR2 SFDVKD. Written as DNA, the CDR3 is TGTGCCACCAGTGACTTAGGACTAGCGGGAGTTGGGTCCGGGGGACAAGAGACCCAGTACTTC. Its protein is CATSDLGLAGVGSGGQETQYF.

This clonotype occurred many times. The genes are TRBV27 and TRBJ1-1, with D unresolved. V was shortened by 0 bases and J by 4 bases, with 6 bases between the two germline ends. The CDR3 sequence is 13 residues long. The germline V gene encodes CDR1 MNHEY and CDR2 SMNVEV (reference sequence). CDR3: CASSLSSPTEAFF. The CDR3, as DNA: TGTGCCAGCAGTTTATCCTCCCCCACTGAAGCTTTCTTT.

This clonotype has at least ten counts. This chain uses TRBV19 with TRBJ1-3; D unresolved. Trimming pared 10 bases from V and 0 bases from J, leaving 10 bases between. The CDR3 runs to 13 residues. CDR1 and CDR2 from the germline V gene are LNHDA and SQIVND (reference sequence). Here the CDR3 DNA reads TGTGCCACCCAGCGGGTCTCTGGAAACACCATATATTTT. It encodes CATQRVSGNTIYF. The full variable domain, rest sourced from reference TRBV19 and TRBJ1-3, is DGGITQSPKYLFRKEGQNVTLSCEQNLNHDAMYWYRQDPGQGLRLIYYSQIVNDFQKGDIAEGYSVSREKKESFPLTVTSAQKNPTAFYLCATQRVSGNTIYFGEGSWLTVV.

The rearrangement joins TRBV6-4 to TRBJ1-6, with 7 bases identical to TRBD1. The CDR3 has 18 amino acids. V lost 5 bases and J lost 4; bases outside the gene matches: 14. The V gene's germline CDR1 is MRHNA and CDR2 SNTAGT. CDR3 loop: CASSPRGQARRYNSPLHF. The CDR3 nucleotides are TGTGCCAGCAGTCCCCGTGGACAGGCCCGACGTTATAATTCACCCCTCCACTTT.

This clonotype was found many times. The rearrangement uses TRBV20-1 and TRBJ2-7; D ambiguous. This CDR3 comprises 14 residues. Looked up from germline, CDR1 is DFQATT and CDR2 is SNEGSKA (reference sequence). The V end lost 0 bases, the J end lost 0 bases, and 9 bases lay between the germline ends. CDR3 residues: CSARDMDGSYEQYF. The DNA for the CDR3 is TGCAGTGCTAGAGATATGGACGGCTCCTACGAGCAGTACTTC.

This clonotype appeared a few times. The chain couples TRBV29-1 to TRBJ2-3; 9 bases fit TRBD2. There are 17 residues in the CDR3. Germline CDR1 and CDR2: SQVTM and ANQGSEA. J was trimmed by 0 bases and V by 6 bases; bases with no gene match: 13. CDR3: CSVGGSGRTSSTDTQYF. The CDR3 DNA sequence: TGCAGCGTGGGCGGTAGCGGGAGAACCTCTAGCACAGATACGCAGTATTTT.

The rearrangement joins TRBV6-2 or TRBV6-3 to TRBJ1-6; D possibly corresponds to TRBD1 (5 bases). The germline CDR1 and CDR2 sequences are MNHEY and SVGEGT. Trimming left V 2 bases short and J 5 bases short, with 7 bases between. The CDR3 covers 14 residues. The CDR3 DNA reads TGTGCCAGCAGTTACGGGGCGAATAATTCACCCCTCCACTTT. Translation: CASSYGANNSPLHF.

Note on this clonotype: Its ends do not fully match the called genes, so a read error is possible. V is TRBV29-1 and J is TRBJ2-6; 9 positions match TRBD1. CDR1 is SQVTM and CDR2 is ANQGSEA in the germline V gene. CDR3 length: 14 amino acids. The CDR3 spells CSVELRDRANVLTF. The CDR3 nucleotides read TGCAGCGTTGAACTCCGGGACAGGGCTAACGTCCTGACTTTC.

This clonotype was seen at least ten times. The rearrangement uses TRBV12-3 or TRBV12-4 and TRBJ2-7; D is perhaps TRBD1 (5 bases). V was trimmed by 6 bases and J by 2 bases, leaving 8 bases between them. The CDR3 contains 12 residues. CDR3: CASSRAAYEQYF. The CDR3 region has the DNA TGTGCCAGCAGCAGGGCAGCCTACGAGCAGTACTTC.

The sample holds many counts of this clonotype. The chain carries TRBV6-2 or TRBV6-3 and TRBJ1-6; possible D gene TRBD1, 5 bases. CDR3 length equals 14 residues. Trimming shortened V by 6 bases and J by 5 bases, and 11 bases separated the two germline ends. CDR1 is MNHEY, CDR2 SVGEGT, per germline. CDR3 DNA: TGTGCCAGCAGCTGGGACGGCGATAATTCACCCCTCCACTTT. Protein: CASSWDGDNSPLHF.

About this clonotype: This may stem from a read error, because a much larger clone lies one nucleotide away. The J gene is TRBJ1-4, the V gene TRBV7-8; D is ambiguous. The CDR3 contains 13 residues. CDR1 is SGHVS, CDR2 FQNEAQ, per germline. CDR3 DNA: TGTGCCAGCAGCTTAGATCAGAATGAAGAACTGTTTTTT. Its translation: CASSLDQNEELFF.

This clonotype was detected many times. This chain links TRBV6-1 with TRBJ2-5; D gene ambiguous. With 8 bases removed from V and 2 bases from J, the gap between germline ends came to 9 bases. The CDR3 extends over 12 amino acids. Germline values: CDR1 MNHNS, CDR2 SASEGT. The CDR3 region has the DNA TGTGCCAGCCTGATTAATCAAGAGACCCAGTACTTC. It codes for CASLINQETQYF.

The sample holds many counts of this clonotype. This chain links TRBV24-1 with TRBJ1-1, with D uncertain. The germline CDR1 and CDR2 sequences are KGHDR and SFDVKD. The V gene lost 2 bases and the J gene lost 7 bases, with 7 bases spanning the gap. This CDR3 has 12 amino acids. The CDR3 DNA reads TGTGCCACCAGTGATTCGGCGGATGAAGCTTTCTTT. Its protein is CATSDSADEAFF.